These T cell receptor beta chains were read from a single sample in a study of shared clonotypes between healthy human individuals. TCRdb's table, derived via immunoSEQ multiplex PCR, lists solely in-frame clones and lacks some. Of a few million clones in the sample, roughly nine tenths were seen once. Sequenced material: naive CD4+ T cells sorted from blood. These receptors were collected from a man aged 18 to 29 in good health. Each CDR3 is given with its conserved first and last residue. D genes are given only for firm matches. Expanded clones get a size class; other rows say once, few or many, or leave the size out.

V,size,length,D,J,CDR3,DNA
TRBV7-9,-,16,TRBD1,TRBJ1-6,CASTKPGTGGNSPLHF,TGTGCCAGCACCAAGCCCGGGACAGGGGGAAATTCACCCCTCCACTTT
TRBV2,-,15,-,TRBJ1-5,CASSEVGASNQPQHF,TGTGCCAGCAGTGAGGTGGGGGCGAGCAATCAGCCCCAGCATTTT
TRBV6-1,-,15,-,TRBJ2-5,CASSEGWGMSETQYF,TGTGCCAGCAGTGAGGGGTGGGGGATGAGTGAGACCCAGTACTTC
TRBV30,-,15,TRBD1,TRBJ1-6,CAWSVPRDRDSPLHF,TGTGCCTGGAGTGTCCCCCGGGACAGGGATTCACCCCTCCACTTT
TRBV12-5,-,13,-,TRBJ1-3,CASGHLSGNTIYF,TGTGCTAGTGGCCACCTCTCTGGAAACACCATATATTTT
TRBV19,-,15,TRBD1,TRBJ2-2,CAAAGTGVGTGELFF,TGTGCCGCCGCCGGGACAGGGGTCGGCACCGGGGAGCTGTTTTTT
TRBV4-2,-,15,-,TRBJ2-1,CASSLTRSSYNEQFF,TGTGCCAGCAGCCTAACTAGATCCTCCTACAATGAGCAGTTCTTC
TRBV7-8,few,12,-,TRBJ2-1,CASNFPAGDRFF,TGTGCCAGCAACTTTCCAGCGGGGGACAGGTTCTTC
TRBV9,-,16,-,TRBJ2-7,CASSVDSNFKSYEQYF,TGTGCCAGCAGCGTAGATTCAAACTTCAAGTCCTACGAGCAGTACTTC
TRBV19,-,14,-,TRBJ1-5,CASSPQTGSQPQHF,TGTGCCAGTAGTCCGCAAACAGGGAGTCAGCCCCAGCATTTT
TRBV10-3,-,14,TRBD1,TRBJ1-2,CAISGDREGYGYTF,TGTGCCATCAGTGGGGACAGGGAGGGCTATGGCTACACCTTC
TRBV7-6,-,12,-,TRBJ2-7,CASSSGAYEQYF,TGTGCCAGCAGCTCGGGCGCCTACGAGCAGTACTTC
TRBV2,-,15,-,TRBJ1-5,CASSELGNSNQPQHF,TGTGCCAGCAGTGAATTGGGCAACAGCAATCAGCCCCAGCATTTT
TRBV10-3,-,16,-,TRBJ1-4,CATLQGAPGGGEKLFF,TGTGCCACCCTTCAAGGGGCCCCCGGAGGCGGTGAAAAACTGTTTTTT
TRBV5-1,-,14,TRBD1,TRBJ1-6,CASSQQGGTSPLHF,TGCGCCAGCAGCCAACAGGGGGGAACTTCACCCCTCCACTTT
TRBV4-2,-,17,-,TRBJ1-6,CASSQDLTGSYNSPLHF,TGTGCCAGCAGCCAAGATTTGACAGGCTCCTATAATTCACCCCTCCACTTT
TRBV7-2,-,14,TRBD2,TRBJ2-7,CASSETSGSSEQYF,TGTGCCAGCAGTGAAACTAGCGGGAGCTCCGAGCAGTACTTC
TRBV27,-,15,-,TRBJ1-2,CASSLIGGGSYGYTF,TGTGCCAGCAGTTTGATTGGGGGCGGGAGCTATGGCTACACCTTC